This T cell receptor (beta chain) was captured in a study of blood T cell repertoires in COVID-19. On the study more broadly: In each case, the material was cDNA or gDNA derived from T cells, B-cell-depleted T cells, or PBMCs.

Unmatched junction bases numbered 13, after V lost 5 bases and J lost 8 bases. This CDR3 has 15 amino acids. CDR1 KGHDR and CDR2 SFDVKD come from the germline V gene. Sequencing used immunoSEQ multiplex PCR; TCRdb keeps in-frame clones, though not all of them. The data contain hundreds of thousands of clones, about 85% of them seen just once; the ten biggest clones take up around 2.3%. For recovered donors of Cohort 3, there were two negative PCRs, clearance, or symptom resolution. Sequencing was carried out using PBMCs or T cells enriched from blood (not recorded which). This TCR came from a woman aged 45 to 65 who had recovered from COVID-19. The chain links TRBV24-1 to TRBJ1-2, with 7 bases matching TRBD1. The CDR3 DNA is TGTGCCACCAGTGGAGAAAACAGGGGCGAGTGGGGCTACACCTTC. It specifies CATSGENRGEWGYTF.